This T cell receptor beta chain appears in the sequencing data of a study of T cells after posttransplantation cyclophosphamide. This clone was seen many times. Its specificity is not known. The repertoire was sequenced with immunoSEQ multiplex PCR; TCRdb's copy has only in-frame clones and lacks some. The table records around 28,000 clones without singletons, the ten largest covering approximately 2.6%. Study-wide points: TRB clonality was highly associated with recipient CMV seropositivity and reactivation.

This CDR3 is built from 11 residues. Germline V lookup: CDR1 SGHTA, CDR2 FQGNSA. V was trimmed by 5 bases and J by 11 bases, leaving 13 bases between them. This receptor was identified in a woman between 55 and 75 years old in good health, CMV-negative, and a related stem cell transplant donor. Sequencing was done on a sample of PBMCs. The chain employs TRBV7-2 and TRBJ2-7; D may be TRBD1 (6 bases). The CDR3: CASSLQGTEYF. CDR3 coding DNA: TGTGCCAGCAGCCTACAGGGAACGGAGTACTTC.